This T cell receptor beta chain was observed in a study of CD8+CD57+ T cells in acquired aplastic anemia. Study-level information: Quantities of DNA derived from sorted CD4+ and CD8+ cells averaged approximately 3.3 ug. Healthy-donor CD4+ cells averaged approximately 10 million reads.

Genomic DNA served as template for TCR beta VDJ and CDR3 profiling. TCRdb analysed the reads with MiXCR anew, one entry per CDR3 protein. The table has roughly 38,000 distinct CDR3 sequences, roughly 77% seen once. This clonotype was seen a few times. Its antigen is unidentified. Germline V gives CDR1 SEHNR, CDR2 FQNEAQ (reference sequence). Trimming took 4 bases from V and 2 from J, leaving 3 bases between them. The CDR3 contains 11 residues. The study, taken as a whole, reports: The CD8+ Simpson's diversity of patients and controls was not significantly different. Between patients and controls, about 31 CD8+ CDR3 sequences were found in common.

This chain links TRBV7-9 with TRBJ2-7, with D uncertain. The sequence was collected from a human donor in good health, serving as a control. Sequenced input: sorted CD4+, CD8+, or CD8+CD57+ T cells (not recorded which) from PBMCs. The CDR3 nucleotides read TGTGCCAGCAGCTCCCCCTACGAGCAGTACTTC. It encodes CASSSPYEQYF.